This T cell receptor (beta chain) was captured in a study of blood T cell repertoires in COVID-19. Study-wide background: Acute and convalescent COVID-19 samples came from the United States, Italy and Spain. Sample material is recorded as cDNA or gDNA derived from T cells, B-cell-depleted T cells, or PBMCs.

In the original analysis: Amplified reference gene primers provided the basis for estimating nucleated cell counts. Sequencing used immunoSEQ multiplex PCR; TCRdb keeps in-frame clones, though not all of them. V and J calls and clone size follow that table, whereas D and trimming were derived from the DNA. This sample has about 23,000 clones, with around 90% found just once. V was cut by 4 bases and J by 9 bases, with 13 bases left in between. The CDR3 has 14 amino acids. Germline V gene sequence: CDR1 MNHEY, CDR2 SMNVEV (reference sequence). The V and J genes are TRBV27 and TRBJ1-6; D possibly corresponds to TRBD1 (5 bases). The receptor comes from a human donor in a cohort sampled during active COVID-19. The sequencing input was peripheral blood. In nucleotides, the CDR3 is TGTGCCAGCAGTTGGCAGGGTATAACTTCACCCCTCCACTTT. Its translation: CASSWQGITSPLHF.